The 32 T cell receptor beta chains listed next were all sequenced from one sample in a study of response to subunit inactivated influenza vaccine. A single record per CDR3 protein comes from TCRdb applying MiXCR to the RT-PCR reads. The sample records about 540,000 distinct CDR3 sequences, 20% to 25% being singletons. The data were also submitted as part of a second study, on T cells expressing NK-cell markers. According to that study: cDNA encoding TCR beta was synthesized via 5'RACE template switching incorporating UMIs.

Sequenced here: CD4+ T cells sorted from PBMCs, sampled about 12 days after vaccination. These receptors all come from a man aged 50-59 years who received an inactivated influenza vaccine.

This clonotype was observed at least ten times. The gene calls are TRBV12-3 or TRBV12-4 and TRBJ2-7; D remains unclear. The CDR3 length is 11 residues. The V end lost 5 bases, the J end lost 3 bases, and 5 bases lay between the germline ends. CDR3 bases: TGTGCCAGCAGTCCAGACTACGAGCAGTACTTC. Its protein product is CASSPDYEQYF.

This clonotype appeared a few times. The rearrangement links TRBV24-1 to TRBJ2-3; 14 positions agree with TRBD2. CDR1 is KGHDR and CDR2 is SFDVKD in the germline V gene. The CDR3 sequence is 16 residues long. J was trimmed by 1 base and V by 7 bases; bases with no gene match: 3. CDR3 nucleotide sequence: TGTGCCACCAGGGGGACTAGCGGGGGACGCACAGATACGCAGTATTTT. Encoded protein: CATRGTSGGRTDTQYF.

The V and J genes are TRBV20-1 and TRBJ2-7; TRBD1 matches 9 bases. Trimming at V came to 2 bases and at J to 6 bases, leaving 11 bases not matched to a gene. In germline, CDR1 is DFQATT, CDR2 SNEGSKA (reference sequence). This CDR3 has 15 residues. The CDR3 DNA reads as TGCAGTGCTAGACTCCCGGGACAGGGTATCGGCGAGCAGTACTTC. This translates into CSARLPGQGIGEQYF.

This clonotype was seen only a few times. The chain joins TRBV5-4 to TRBJ2-1; D is possibly TRBD1 or TRBD2 (6 bases each). The germline V gene encodes CDR1 SGHNT and CDR2 YYREEE (reference sequence). This CDR3 comprises 13 residues. Trimming shortened V by 4 bases and J by 8 bases, and 13 bases separated the two germline ends. CDR3 nucleotide sequence: TGTGCCAGCAGCCTTGACGGGGGCCATGAGCAGTTCTTC. Encoded protein: CASSLDGGHEQFF.

In this sample, this clonotype turned up a few times. V is TRBV13 and J is TRBJ2-5, with 9 positions matching TRBD1. With 5 bases clipped from V and 4 bases from J, the junction kept 5 bases outside the gene matches. The CDR3 has 14 amino acids. Looked up from germline, CDR1 is PRHDT and CDR2 is FYEKMQ (reference sequence). The CDR3 sequence is CASSHTGGLETQYF. For the CDR3, the DNA is TGTGCCAGCAGCCACACAGGGGGCTTAGAGACCCAGTACTTC. Looking up the rest from reference TRBV13 and TRBJ2-5 gives the full variable domain: AAGVIQSPRHLIKEKRETATLKCYPIPRHDTVYWYQQGPGQDPQFLISFYEKMQSDKGSIPDRFSAQQFSDYHSELNMSSLELGDSALYFCASSHTGGLETQYFGPGTRLLVL.

This chain links TRBV2 with TRBJ2-7; no clear D gene. CDR3 length: 15 residues. Germline CDR1 SNHLY, CDR2 FYNNEI. Trimming took 2 bases from V and 0 from J, leaving 11 bases between them. The chain's CDR3 is CASSENSWTSYEQYF. The CDR3 DNA reads as TGTGCCAGCAGTGAAAACAGCTGGACCTCCTACGAGCAGTACTTC.

The rearrangement joins TRBV5-1 to TRBJ2-2; the match to TRBD2 covers 8 bases. Per the germline V gene, CDR1 is SGHRS and CDR2 is YFSETQ. The CDR3 is 17 amino acids. Trimming at V came to 4 bases and at J to 6 bases, leaving 14 bases not matched to a gene. CDR3 sequence: CASSILPSGLSAGELFF. CDR3 coding DNA: TGCGCCAGCAGCATATTACCTAGCGGGCTTTCAGCCGGGGAGCTGTTTTTT.

This chain uses TRBV19 with TRBJ2-2; unclear D gene. The germline V and J ends were trimmed by 4 bases and 8 bases, with 8 bases remaining between them. From germline, CDR1 is LNHDA and CDR2 SQIVND (reference sequence). This CDR3 comprises 12 residues. The CDR3 DNA reads as TGTGCCAGTAGTACTGTGGGAGGGGAGCTGTTTTTT. The encoded protein is CASSTVGGELFF.

This clonotype appeared a few times. The chain has TRBV18 and TRBJ1-1; possibly TRBD1 for D (6 bases). The germline V gene has CDR1 KGHSH and CDR2 LQKENI. The germline V and J ends were trimmed by 4 bases and 6 bases, with 12 bases remaining between them. The CDR3 sequence is 13 residues long. The CDR3 DNA is TGTGCCAGCTCACGGGACACTCTCGCTGAAGCTTTCTTT. Protein product: CASSRDTLAEAFF.

This sequence joins TRBV11-2 and TRBJ2-1; TRBD2 matches 14 bases. Germline assignment: CDR1 SGHAT and CDR2 FQNNGV. The CDR3 has 18 residues. The V gene end was trimmed by 2 bases and the J gene end by 4 bases; junction bases not matched to a gene: 7. The CDR3 nucleotides are TGTGCCAGCAGCTTATACCTGACTAGCGGGAGGGCATACAATGAGCAGTTCTTC. The encoded protein is CASSLYLTSGRAYNEQFF.

The V gene is TRBV29-1, the J gene TRBJ2-3; D may correspond to TRBD1 or TRBD2 (5 bases each). CDR3 size: 13 residues. Germline V gives CDR1 SQVTM, CDR2 ANQGSEA. With 6 bases removed from V and 4 bases from J, the gap between germline ends came to 14 bases. The CDR3 DNA sequence: TGCAGCGTAGCCGGGACCATCCCAGATACGCAGTATTTT. Protein sequence: CSVAGTIPDTQYF.

The gene calls are TRBV6-5 and TRBJ1-1; no reliable D call. The CDR3 covers 14 residues. Trimming cost V 2 bases and J 5 bases, with 12 bases left between them. Germline CDR1 and CDR2: MNHEY and SVGAGI. CDR3 in DNA: TGTGCCAGCAGTTACCGGCCCGGGGTGACTGAAGCTTTCTTT. This gives the protein CASSYRPGVTEAFF.

The chain has TRBV2 and TRBJ1-5; the D gene is possibly TRBD1 (6 bases). Germline loops: CDR1 SNHLY, CDR2 FYNNEI. CDR3 length: 15 amino acids. V was shortened by 7 bases and J by 0 bases, with 13 bases between the two germline ends. DNA of the CDR3: TGTGCCAGCAAGCGGGGGGCCAGTAGCAATCAGCCCCAGCATTTT. Translating it yields CASKRGASSNQPQHF.

The V call is TRBV7-2, the J call TRBJ2-7; 12 nucleotides align to TRBD1. This CDR3 contains 15 residues. The V gene end was trimmed by 1 base and the J gene end by 7 bases; junction bases not matched to a gene: 5. Germline V lookup: CDR1 SGHTA, CDR2 FQGNSA. The CDR3 nucleotides are TGTGCCAGCAGCTTAGTGGGACAGGGGGCGCAAGAGCAGTACTTC. This codes for CASSLVGQGAQEQYF.

The chain uses TRBV7-3 and TRBJ2-3; 14 bases agree with TRBD2. CDR3 length equals 16 residues. Germline V lookup: CDR1 SGHTA, CDR2 FQGTGA. Trimming removed 1 base from V and 5 bases from J; junction bases left unmatched: 2. The CDR3 region is CASSLRLAGGIDTQYF. CDR3 in DNA: TGTGCCAGCAGCTTAAGACTAGCGGGAGGGATAGATACGCAGTATTTT.

This clonotype has more than one count but fewer than ten. This rearrangement joins TRBV15 to TRBJ1-6; no clear D. The germline gives CDR1 LNHNV, CDR2 YYDKDF (reference sequence). The CDR3 contains 12 residues. V lost 5 bases and J lost 1, with 0 bases in between. CDR3 residues: CATSSYNSPLHF. The CDR3 nucleotides are TGTGCCACCAGCTCCTATAATTCACCCCTCCACTTT.

CDR3 amino acids: CATSDSGTGDGELFF. The CDR3 bases are TGTGCCACCAGTGATTCCGGGACAGGGGACGGGGAGCTGTTTTTT. The V and J genes are TRBV24-1 and TRBJ2-2; 10 bases match TRBD1. From germline, CDR1 is KGHDR and CDR2 SFDVKD. The length of the CDR3 is 15 residues. With V trimmed by 2 bases and J by 7 bases, 3 bases remained unmatched.

The chain uses TRBV15 and TRBJ1-1; D not resolved. CDR1 LNHNV and CDR2 YYDKDF come from the germline V gene (reference sequence). This CDR3 contains 15 residues. V was cut by 1 base and J by 4 bases, with 13 bases left in between. CDR3 nucleotide sequence: TGTGCCACCAGCAGAGGAGTTGAGGGAACCACTGAAGCTTTCTTT. Its translation: CATSRGVEGTTEAFF.

This clonotype has a handful of counts. The rearrangement links TRBV7-9 to TRBJ2-7; 13 bases agree with TRBD2. This CDR3 has 16 amino acids. The germline gives CDR1 SEHNR, CDR2 FQNEAQ (reference sequence). Trimming removed 5 bases from V and 3 bases from J; junction bases left unmatched: 7. As DNA, the CDR3 is TGTGCCAGCAGCCGGACTAGCGGGAGAGGTCTCTACGAGCAGTACTTC. Amino acid sequence: CASSRTSGRGLYEQYF.

The rearrangement links TRBV6-1 to TRBJ2-1; 11 bases line up with TRBD2. Germline V gives CDR1 MNHNS, CDR2 SASEGT. V dropped 5 bases and J dropped 6; count of bases not matched to a gene: 3. The CDR3 has 14 residues. Here the CDR3 DNA reads TGTGCCAGCAGTACCGGGACTAGCGGCAATGAGCAGTTCTTC. Translating gives CASSTGTSGNEQFF.

V and J are TRBV20-1 and TRBJ2-7; D not certain. Germline V gene sequence: CDR1 DFQATT, CDR2 SNEGSKA (reference sequence). The CDR3 contains 13 residues. V was trimmed by 5 bases and J by 4 bases, leaving 15 bases between them. CDR3 sequence: CSAGPTLLYEQYF. The CDR3 DNA follows: TGCAGTGCTGGACCGACACTGCTTTACGAGCAGTACTTC.

This clonotype was observed many times. The rearrangement joins TRBV12-3 or TRBV12-4 to TRBJ1-1; no definite D call. V lost 3 bases and J 3 bases, leaving 2 bases between the germline ends. This CDR3 is 11 amino acids long. This CDR3 reads CASSFHTEAFF. The DNA for the CDR3 is TGTGCCAGCAGTTTCCACACTGAAGCTTTCTTT.

The chain uses TRBV10-3 and TRBJ2-7; D perhaps matches TRBD2 (6 bases). V lost 3 bases and J 3 bases, leaving 24 bases between the germline ends. CDR3 size: 18 residues. Germline V CDR1 and CDR2: ENHRY, SYGVKD. The chain's CDR3 is CAISERSVPGLPFYEQYF. The DNA for the CDR3 is TGTGCCATCAGTGAAAGGTCGGTTCCAGGACTACCCTTCTACGAGCAGTACTTC.

This sequence joins TRBV20-1 and TRBJ2-3; D is perhaps TRBD2 (6 bases). The CDR3 sequence is 15 residues long. V lost 6 bases and J 5 bases, leaving 21 bases between the germline ends. Per germline, CDR1 DFQATT and CDR2 SNEGSKA (reference sequence). CDR3 amino acids: CSATVFGRGLDTQYF. CDR3 coding DNA: TGCAGTGCGACGGTTTTTGGACGGGGGTTAGATACGCAGTATTTT.

This sequence joins TRBV30 and TRBJ1-1; no firm D call. Germline lookup yields CDR1 GTSNPN and CDR2 SVGIG (reference sequence). Trimming stripped 3 bases from V and 3 bases from J, with 11 bases between. The CDR3 runs to 13 residues. The CDR3 nucleotides are TGTGCCTGGAGCCTCAGTGAAGACACTGAAGCTTTCTTT. Amino acids: CAWSLSEDTEAFF.

In its sample, this clonotype was seen a few times. This chain's CDR3 is CASSLARQRLYNEQFF. The CDR3 DNA sequence: TGCGCCAGCAGCTTGGCGAGACAGAGATTATACAATGAGCAGTTCTTC. The rearrangement uses TRBV5-1 and TRBJ2-1, with D perhaps TRBD1 (5 bases). The CDR3 is 16 residues long. Germline CDR1 is SGHRS and CDR2 is YFSETQ. The V end was cut by 0 bases, the J end by 4 bases, with 14 bases between.

This clonotype has a handful of counts. This chain joins TRBV12-3 or TRBV12-4 and TRBJ1-5; possibly TRBD1 for D (6 bases). This CDR3 spans 15 amino acids. V was cut by 5 bases and J by 4 bases, with 15 bases left in between. CDR3 nucleotide sequence: TGTGCCAGCAGTCGGGGGGGGGCGTCGAATCAGCCCCAGCATTTT. Its protein is CASSRGGASNQPQHF.

The chain recombines TRBV12-2 with TRBJ1-4; the D segment call TRBD1 is taken from the table without a DNA check. TRBV12-2 is a listed pseudogene. CDR3 length equals 17 residues. CDR3 bases: TGTGCAAGTCGCTCAGATGCCACGGGGGAAGCTAATGAAAAACTGTTTTTT. As protein: CASRSDATGEANEKLFF.

This clonotype was seen at least ten times. V gene TRBV12-3 or TRBV12-4 combines with J gene TRBJ2-1, with 7 bases matching TRBD2. This CDR3 region has 15 residues. V lost 6 bases, J lost 9 bases, and 14 bases stayed unmatched. The CDR3 spells CASSGVASGEGEQFF. The CDR3 bases are TGTGCCAGCAGCGGGGTGGCAAGCGGGGAAGGTGAGCAGTTCTTC.

This clonotype was observed a handful of times. The chain carries TRBV10-2 and TRBJ1-2; perhaps TRBD1 as D (5 bases). Germline CDR1 and CDR2: WSHSY and SAAADI. The CDR3 is made up of 13 amino acids. Trimming pared 3 bases from V and 2 bases from J, leaving 7 bases between. In DNA form, the CDR3 reads TGCGCCAGCAGTGAACAGGCGAACTATGGCTACACCTTC. Residues: CASSEQANYGYTF.

V is TRBV20-1 and J is TRBJ2-1; maybe TRBD1 (5 bases). Germline V lookup: CDR1 DFQATT, CDR2 SNEGSKA (reference sequence). Deletions cut 0 bases from V and 14 bases from J, with 14 bases between. The CDR3 has 12 residues. CDR3 nucleotides: TGCAGTGCTAGAGATTTCACTGACAGCGAGTTCTTC. This codes for CSARDFTDSEFF.

The chain links TRBV28 to TRBJ2-5; D possibly corresponds to TRBD2 (5 bases). V was pared by 3 bases and J by 3 bases, with 11 bases between. CDR1 MDHEN and CDR2 SYDVKM come from the germline V gene. This CDR3 has 14 residues. This CDR3 is CASSFLDGKETQYF. The CDR3 nucleotides read TGTGCCAGCAGTTTCCTGGACGGGAAAGAGACCCAGTACTTC.